The 7 T cell receptor beta chains below were found in one sample sequenced in a study of neurological immune-mediated disorders. TCRdb processed the 5' RACE reads anew with MiXCR; each CDR3 protein has one entry. Of about 71,000 distinct CDR3 sequences detected, 4.5% to 5.5% appear once; the ten largest clones hold around 6.9%. Input material: PBMCs. Every receptor here comes from a man aged 30-40 years with multiple sclerosis.

On this clonotype itself: A much larger clonotype is one base distant, so this may be a read error. The chain combines TRBV5-1 with TRBJ2-7; no definite D call. Trimming removed 1 base at V and 2 bases at J, with 16 bases between. The CDR3 sequence is 16 residues long. The germline V gene encodes CDR1 SGHRS and CDR2 YFSETQ. CDR3 protein: CASSLMVPLKAYEQYF. The CDR3 DNA reads as TGCGCCAGCAGCTTGATGGTGCCCTTAAAGGCCTACGAGCAGTACTTC.

This chain joins TRBV4-2 and TRBJ2-1; 8 bases are a match to TRBD2. The CDR3 covers 17 residues. With 4 bases clipped from V and 5 bases from J, the junction kept 13 bases outside the gene matches. Germline loops: CDR1 LGHNA, CDR2 YNFKEQ. The DNA for the CDR3 is TGTGCCAGCAGCCCTAGATTACAACTAGCGGTGGACAATGAGCAGTTCTTC. Its protein is CASSPRLQLAVDNEQFF.

The rearrangement joins TRBV6-5 to TRBJ2-2; TRBD1 is a possible D gene (6 bases). This CDR3 region has 14 residues. CDR1 and CDR2 (germline): MNHEY, SVGAGI. The V end lost 0 bases, the J end lost 6 bases, and 8 bases lay between the germline ends. This chain's CDR3 is CASSYSRGSGELFF. CDR3 nucleotide sequence: TGTGCCAGCAGTTACTCTAGGGGGTCCGGGGAGCTGTTTTTT.

This clonotype was seen repeatedly, ten times or more. V usage is TRBV20-1 and J usage is TRBJ2-2; D is undetermined. V shed 0 bases and J shed 4 bases, with 6 bases lying between them. Germline lookup yields CDR1 DFQATT and CDR2 SNEGSKA (reference sequence). This CDR3 contains 13 residues. CDR3 loop: CSARDWTTGELFF. The CDR3 DNA follows: TGCAGTGCTAGAGATTGGACCACCGGGGAGCTGTTTTTT.

In its sample, this clonotype was seen many times. The chain recombines TRBV20-1 with TRBJ2-7; tentative D call: TRBD2 (6 bases). The CDR3 consists of 12 residues. Germline-derived CDR1 and CDR2 are DFQATT and SNEGSKA (reference sequence). The V end was cut by 0 bases, the J end by 6 bases, with 9 bases between. CDR3 sequence (DNA): TGCAGTGCTAGAGAAGGGACTTCCGAGCAGTACGTC. This translates into CSAREGTSEQYV.

This clonotype was detected many times. The V gene is TRBV7-3, the J gene TRBJ2-3; weak D call: TRBD1 (5 bases). The CDR3 covers 16 residues. Germline CDR1 reads SGHTA; CDR2 reads FQGTGA. Trimming cost V 1 base and J 1 base, with 12 bases left between them. CDR3 sequence (DNA): TGTGCCAGCAGCTTAAAATTTGCCAGGGGCACAGATACGCAGTATTTT. It codes for CASSLKFARGTDTQYF.

This clonotype was seen many times. The CDR3 sequence is CATSDPSTGLTYGYTF. CDR3 bases: TGTGCCACCAGTGATCCCTCGACAGGCTTAACCTATGGCTACACCTTC. The V call is TRBV24-1, the J call TRBJ1-2; maybe TRBD1 (6 bases). CDR1 and CDR2 from the germline V gene are KGHDR and SFDVKD. The CDR3 loop spans 16 amino acids. The V gene lost 3 bases and the J gene lost 4 bases, with 17 bases spanning the gap.